This T cell receptor (beta chain) was captured by sequencing in a study of immune evolution from preneoplasia to lung adenocarcinoma. Points from the study as a whole: From normal lung to invasive adenocarcinoma, top clone frequencies appeared to decrease. Clonality was highest in normal lung, lower in later-stage lesions apparently.

V shed 2 bases and J 2 bases; nucleotides not matched to a gene: 0. Germline CDR1 is MNHNS and CDR2 is SASEGT. The CDR3 has 15 residues. Resections took place in Japan or China from about 2014 to 2017. Each case's diagnosis was confirmed by two pathologists on H&E. On this clone: Its target is not known.

Libraries were prepared by immunoSEQ multiplex PCR; TCRdb keeps only in-frame clonotypes and omits some of them. This sample has approximately 8,000 clones, with 80% found just once. Sequencing was performed on FFPE adjacent normal lung tissue. The sequence was obtained from a person aged 70 to 85 with lung adenocarcinoma. The V gene is TRBV6-1, the J gene TRBJ2-5, with 12 bases matching TRBD2. CDR3 amino acids: CASSELAGGQETQYF. The CDR3 DNA follows: TGTGCCAGCAGTGAACTAGCGGGAGGGCAAGAGACCCAGTACTTC.